This passage covers 18 T cell receptor beta chains from one sample sequenced in a study of blood T cell repertoires in COVID-19. Measured with immunoSEQ multiplex PCR; TCRdb has only the in-frame clones, and not every one. The sample records a few hundred thousand clones, roughly 87% being singletons. Sequenced sample: PBMCs or T cells enriched from blood (not recorded which). These receptor sequences come from a woman in her forties or fifties who had recovered from COVID-19.

This sequence joins TRBV5-8 and TRBJ1-3, with D unclear. This CDR3 comprises 13 residues. V was trimmed by 0 bases and J by 4 bases, leaving 5 bases between them. Germline V CDR1 and CDR2: SGHTS, YDEGEE. CDR3 in amino acids: CASSLVRGNTIYF. In DNA form, the CDR3 reads TGTGCCAGCAGCTTGGTGCGGGGAAACACCATATATTTT.

The chain joins TRBV28 to TRBJ1-1; no clear D. CDR1 and CDR2 from the germline V gene are MDHEN and SYDVKM. The V end lost 4 bases, the J end lost 10 bases, and 13 bases lay between the germline ends. This CDR3 is built from 12 residues. The CDR3 here is CASSSSRVSAFF. In DNA form, the CDR3 reads TGTGCCAGCAGTTCATCACGGGTGTCAGCTTTCTTT. Variable domain in full (rest from reference TRBV28 and TRBJ1-1): DVKVTQSSRYLVKRTGEKVFLECVQDMDHENMFWYRQDPGLGLRLIYFSYDVKMKEKGDIPEGYSVSREKKERFSLILESASTNQTSMYLCASSSSRVSAFFGQGTRLTVV.

The rearrangement uses TRBV7-2 and TRBJ1-1; D not certain. The CDR3 runs to 13 residues. V was cut by 2 bases and J by 1 base, with 5 bases left in between. Germline values: CDR1 SGHTA, CDR2 FQGNSA. The CDR3 loop is CASSLHQNTEAFF. Written as DNA, the CDR3 is TGTGCCAGCAGCTTACATCAGAACACTGAAGCTTTCTTT.

The chain links TRBV27 to TRBJ1-5, with no clear D. The CDR3 runs to 15 residues. With 2 bases removed from V and 2 bases from J, the gap between germline ends came to 10 bases. Germline CDR1 and CDR2: MNHEY and SMNVEV (reference sequence). The CDR3 sequence: CASSLQALGNQPQHF. The CDR3 DNA is TGTGCCAGCAGTTTACAAGCGTTGGGCAATCAGCCCCAGCATTTT.

J is TRBJ2-7 and V is TRBV4-3, with TRBD1 matching over 8 bases. Trimming cost V 4 bases and J 4 bases; bases outside gene matches: 3. Looked up from germline, CDR1 is LGHNA and CDR2 is YSLEER. This CDR3 region has 13 residues. CDR3 sequence (DNA): TGCGCCAGCAGCCCCCACAGGGGGTACGAGCAGTACTTC. This codes for CASSPHRGYEQYF.

This clone was picked up one time. This chain uses TRBV11-2 with TRBJ2-2; D may be TRBD1 (5 bases). The germline V gene encodes CDR1 SGHAT and CDR2 FQNNGV. Trimming shortened V by 1 base and J by 4 bases, and 10 bases separated the two germline ends. The CDR3 has 15 residues. CDR3 sequence (DNA): TGTGCCAGCAGCTTAGCAGGGTCGGGCACCGGGGAGCTGTTTTTT. This encodes CASSLAGSGTGELFF.

The chain carries TRBV5-5 and TRBJ2-2; D may be TRBD2 (5 bases). This CDR3 is 15 amino acids long. Germline V gene lookup returns CDR1 SGHKS and CDR2 YYEKEE (reference sequence). V lost 6 bases and J 2 bases, leaving 14 bases between the germline ends. CDR3 region: CASTFRGSNTGELFF. Written as DNA, the CDR3 is TGTGCCAGCACCTTTCGAGGGTCCAACACCGGGGAGCTGTTTTTT.

This clone was counted a few times. The V gene is TRBV6-5, the J gene TRBJ1-2, with D possibly being TRBD1 (5 bases). The length of the CDR3 is 12 residues. Per germline, CDR1 MNHEY and CDR2 SVGAGI. The V end was cut by 6 bases, the J end by 8 bases, with 13 bases between. The CDR3: CASRQQDRGYTF. The CDR3 region has the DNA TGTGCCAGCAGGCAACAGGATCGGGGCTACACCTTC.

The rearrangement links TRBV30 to TRBJ1-3, with a weak D call TRBD1 (5 bases). Germline CDR1 reads GTSNPN; CDR2 reads SVGIG (reference sequence). CDR3 size: 15 residues. V lost 2 bases and J lost 4, with 15 bases in between. CDR3 loop: CAWSPGGGYGNTIYF. The CDR3 DNA sequence: TGTGCCTGGAGTCCCGGGGGGGGGTACGGAAACACCATATATTTT. Filled out from reference TRBV30 and TRBJ1-3, the complete variable domain reads SQTIHQWPATLVQPVGSPLSLECTVEGTSNPNLYWYRQAAGRGLQLLFYSVGIGQISSEVPQNLSASRPQDRQFILSSKKLLLSDSGFYLCAWSPGGGYGNTIYFGEGSWLTVV.

The chain couples TRBV5-1 to TRBJ2-7; D ambiguous. The V gene's germline CDR1 is SGHRS and CDR2 YFSETQ. V gave up 0 bases and J gave up 2 bases, with 6 bases separating them. This CDR3 is built from 13 residues. The CDR3 sequence is CASSLDSPYEQYF. The CDR3 DNA reads as TGCGCCAGCAGCTTGGACAGCCCCTACGAGCAGTACTTC.

This chain uses TRBV12-3 or TRBV12-4 with TRBJ2-7, with D uncertain. V was pared by 6 bases and J by 1 base, with 7 bases between. This CDR3 is built from 12 residues. The CDR3 is CASSYNSYEQYF. The CDR3 DNA follows: TGTGCCAGCAGCTATAATTCCTACGAGCAGTACTTC.

The chain joins TRBV6-5 to TRBJ1-3; D perhaps matches TRBD1 (6 bases). The V gene's germline CDR1 is MNHEY and CDR2 SVGAGI. This CDR3 spans 15 amino acids. V gave up 9 bases and J gave up 0 bases, with 15 bases separating them. CDR3 region: CASGKGVASGNTIYF. The CDR3 DNA reads as TGTGCCAGTGGAAAGGGGGTGGCCTCTGGAAACACCATATATTTT.

The chain carries TRBV5-1 and TRBJ2-3; 9 bases align to TRBD2. Germline CDR1 and CDR2: SGHRS and YFSETQ. Unmatched junction bases numbered 3, after V lost 4 bases and J lost 0 bases. The CDR3 covers 15 residues. The CDR3 region is CASSLAGKSTDTQYF. CDR3 in DNA: TGCGCCAGCAGCCTAGCGGGAAAAAGCACAGATACGCAGTATTTT.

This clone was detected only once. The DNA for the CDR3 is TGTGCCTGGAGTGCGGCGGGGGAAGGCTACACCTTC. It encodes CAWSAAGEGYTF. This chain uses TRBV30 with TRBJ1-2; D might be TRBD1 (5 bases). Trimming shortened V by 1 base and J by 8 bases, and 11 bases separated the two germline ends. This CDR3 spans 12 amino acids. Germline lookup yields CDR1 GTSNPN and CDR2 SVGIG (reference sequence).

This clone was counted only a few times. The chain is built from TRBV19 and TRBJ2-3; 12 bases fit TRBD2. CDR1 LNHDA and CDR2 SQIVND come from the germline V gene (reference sequence). The CDR3 is 16 residues long. J gave up 1 base and V 3 bases, and 2 bases lay outside the gene matches. The CDR3 bases are TGTGCCAGTAGTATTCGGACTAGCGGGGGCACAGATACGCAGTATTTT. Amino acid sequence: CASSIRTSGGTDTQYF.

The rearrangement uses TRBV18 and TRBJ2-3; TRBD2 agrees at 8 bases. CDR3 length: 15 residues. Germline V gene sequence: CDR1 KGHSH, CDR2 LQKENI. V was clipped by 1 base and J by 4 bases; unmatched bases: 4. The CDR3 region is CASSPRPGGADTQYF. Here the CDR3 DNA reads TGTGCCAGCTCACCACGCCCGGGGGGGGCAGATACGCAGTATTTT.

The chain joins TRBV25-1 to TRBJ1-6; 7 positions match TRBD1. The V and J ends lost 3 bases and 7 bases, in that order; junction bases with no gene match: 9. Per germline, CDR1 MGHDK and CDR2 SYGVNS. The CDR3 runs 16 residues. CDR3 loop: CASSDVTGARNSPLHF. The CDR3 DNA reads as TGTGCCAGCAGTGACGTAACAGGGGCGAGGAATTCACCCCTCCACTTT.

The V call is TRBV7-2, the J call TRBJ2-3, with TRBD2 matching 10 bases. V lost 7 bases, J lost 4 bases, and 5 bases stayed unmatched. Germline V gene lookup returns CDR1 SGHTA and CDR2 FQGNSA. This CDR3 spans 14 amino acids. The CDR3 DNA reads as TGTGCCAGCACCCTAGGACTAGCGGCAGATACGCAGTATTTT. Protein: CASTLGLAADTQYF.